The 27 T cell receptor beta chains presented below share a single source sample, sequenced in a study of T cells in narcolepsy. Produced via immunoSEQ multiplex PCR; TCRdb's table is partial and in-frame only. The table records 20,000 to 25,000 clones, 70% to 90% of them present only once. The source material was CD45RA- memory CD4+ T cells from PBMCs. These receptors came from a human donor with narcolepsy.

This chain connects TRBV14 to TRBJ1-1; D perhaps matches TRBD1 (5 bases). CDR1 and CDR2 (germline): SGHDN, FVKESK. The germline V and J ends were trimmed by 3 bases and 6 bases, with 20 bases remaining between them. The CDR3 consists of 16 residues. In DNA form, the CDR3 reads TGTGCCAGCAGCCATTGGATAGTTCGGGGCGATCCTGAAGCTTTCTTT. Translation gives CASSHWIVRGDPEAFF.

The table lists this clone with a few counts. Here the CDR3 DNA reads TGTGCCAGTAGTTGGTTACGGCTAGAGTACAATGAGCAGTTCTTC. This gives the protein CASSWLRLEYNEQFF. This chain links TRBV19 with TRBJ2-1; D is ambiguous. The V gene's germline CDR1 is LNHDA and CDR2 SQIVND (reference sequence). The length of the CDR3 is 15 residues. Trimming stripped 5 bases from V and 4 bases from J, with 15 bases between. Filled out from reference TRBV19 and TRBJ2-1, the complete variable domain reads DGGITQSPKYLFRKEGQNVTLSCEQNLNHDAMYWYRQDPGQGLRLIYYSQIVNDFQKGDIAEGYSVSREKKESFPLTVTSAQKNPTAFYLCASSWLRLEYNEQFFGPGTRLTVL.

The rearrangement uses TRBV5-4 and TRBJ2-2; D is uncertain. The CDR3 spans 15 residues. With 5 bases removed from V and 0 bases from J, the gap between germline ends came to 11 bases. Germline CDR1 and CDR2: SGHNT and YYREEE (reference sequence). In DNA, the CDR3 is TGTGCCAGCAGGTCTGACCGAACGAACACCGGGGAGCTGTTTTTT. Amino acids: CASRSDRTNTGELFF.

CDR3 nucleotide sequence: TGTGCCAGCAGCCCCTTAGGGACTGACCCCTACAATGAGCAGTTCTTC. It yields the protein CASSPLGTDPYNEQFF. The rearrangement joins TRBV9 to TRBJ2-1; D may be TRBD2 (6 bases). The CDR3 runs 16 residues. V lost 4 bases and J lost 2, with 16 bases in between. Looked up from germline, CDR1 is SGDLS and CDR2 is YYNGEE.

The V call is TRBV29-1, the J call TRBJ2-2, with 13 bases identical to TRBD2. J was trimmed by 7 bases and V by 3 bases; bases with no gene match: 2. In germline, CDR1 is SQVTM, CDR2 ANQGSEA. This CDR3 has 14 amino acids. CDR3 DNA: TGCAGCGTTGAGAGACTAGCGGGAGGCGGGGAGCTGTTTTTT. Translating gives CSVERLAGGGELFF.

CDR3 nucleotides: TGCGCCAGCAGCTTGGCCCTACAGGGCCACTCTGGAAACACCATATATTTT. It encodes CASSLALQGHSGNTIYF. The V and J genes are TRBV5-1 and TRBJ1-3, with a possible D match to TRBD1 (6 bases). Germline V gene data show CDR1 as SGHRS and CDR2 as YFSETQ. The CDR3 totals 17 residues. Trimming left V 0 bases short and J 0 bases short, with 13 bases between.

This rearrangement joins TRBV9 to TRBJ1-5; D is perhaps TRBD1 (5 bases). Germline lookup yields CDR1 SGDLS and CDR2 YYNGEE. CDR3 length equals 15 residues. Deletions cut 1 base from V and 5 bases from J, with 13 bases between. CDR3 coding DNA: TGTGCCAGCAGCGTATTGGGGCGGGCCGATCAGCCCCAGCATTTT. Encoded protein: CASSVLGRADQPQHF.

The V gene is TRBV2, the J gene TRBJ1-2; D unresolved. The CDR3 is 15 residues long. The V gene lost 4 bases and the J gene lost 0 bases, with 12 bases spanning the gap. Germline V gene lookup returns CDR1 SNHLY and CDR2 FYNNEI. The CDR3 spells CASSVKAEANYGYTF. As DNA, the CDR3 is TGTGCCAGCAGTGTTAAGGCAGAAGCTAACTATGGCTACACCTTC.

The chain uses TRBV4-2 and TRBJ1-5; a possible D gene is TRBD1 (5 bases). Trimming removed 0 bases at V and 3 bases at J, with 15 bases between. Germline V gives CDR1 LGHNA, CDR2 YNFKEQ. CDR3 length: 17 amino acids. The CDR3 nucleotides read TGTGCCAGCAGCCAAGAAGGTTGGACACACTCCAATCAGCCCCAGCATTTT. Its protein is CASSQEGWTHSNQPQHF.

The CDR3 region is CASSFWGEQFF. The DNA of the CDR3 is TGTGCCAGCAGTTTCTGGGGTGAGCAGTTCTTC. This rearrangement joins TRBV28 to TRBJ2-1; D is unresolved. The V gene lost 3 bases and the J gene lost 9 bases, with 6 bases spanning the gap. This CDR3 spans 11 amino acids. The V gene's germline CDR1 is MDHEN and CDR2 SYDVKM.

This clone was detected only a few times. The J gene is TRBJ2-1, the V gene TRBV14; the D is unclear. V lost 0 bases to trimming and J lost 9 bases, with 9 bases between them. The CDR3 extends over 13 amino acids. CDR1 is SGHDN, CDR2 FVKESK, per germline. The CDR3 DNA reads TGTGCCAGCAGCCAAGATCGTCCGAGTGAGCAGTTCTTC. Residues: CASSQDRPSEQFF.

This sequence joins TRBV6-1 and TRBJ1-2, with 7 bases lining up with TRBD1. CDR3 length equals 12 residues. Losses at the gene ends were 6 bases for V and 8 bases for J; bases not matched to a gene: 6. Germline V CDR1 and CDR2: MNHNS, SASEGT. The CDR3 is CASRDRVRGYTF. The CDR3 nucleotides read TGTGCCAGCAGAGACAGGGTACGGGGCTACACCTTC.

Here the CDR3 DNA reads TGTGCCAGCCGAACAGGGGATAGTTTGGGCACTGAAGCTTTCTTT. This codes for CASRTGDSLGTEAFF. The chain recombines TRBV19 with TRBJ1-1; TRBD1 matches 7 bases. After removal of 9 bases from V and 4 bases from J, the junction contained 14 bases not matched to a gene. The CDR3 contains 15 residues. Germline CDR1 is LNHDA and CDR2 is SQIVND (reference sequence).

This clone was seen just once. The chain combines TRBV6-5 with TRBJ2-3; 7 bases align to TRBD2. There are 14 residues in the CDR3. The V gene's germline CDR1 is MNHEY and CDR2 SVGAGI. The V segment lost 6 bases and the J segment 5 bases; nucleotides outside the gene matches: 8. The CDR3 here is CASSSGRAGDTQYF. DNA for the CDR3: TGTGCCAGCAGCAGTGGGAGGGCGGGAGATACGCAGTATTTT.

The chain joins TRBV29-1 to TRBJ2-1; tentatively, D is TRBD1 (6 bases). The length of the CDR3 is 14 residues. The germline CDR1 and CDR2 sequences are SQVTM and ANQGSEA. V was clipped by 7 bases and J by 3 bases, with 16 bases between them. CDR3 residues: CSAALGAIYNEQFF. The CDR3 DNA reads TGCAGCGCCGCACTGGGGGCGATCTACAATGAGCAGTTCTTC.

The chain recombines TRBV7-9 with TRBJ2-3, with D possibly matching TRBD2 (5 bases). V was cut by 3 bases and J by 0 bases, with 10 bases left in between. The CDR3 consists of 15 residues. Germline CDR1 is SEHNR and CDR2 is FQNEAQ (reference sequence). The CDR3 region is CASSFGLVSTDTQYF. The CDR3 DNA reads TGTGCCAGCAGCTTCGGACTGGTGAGCACAGATACGCAGTATTTT.

The rearrangement joins TRBV27 to TRBJ2-1; 12 nucleotides align to TRBD2. The CDR3 has 18 amino acids. V lost 8 bases, J lost 5 bases, and 16 bases stayed unmatched. Germline V gene sequence: CDR1 MNHEY, CDR2 SMNVEV (reference sequence). The CDR3 DNA is TGTGCCAGCCGCCGACTAGCGGGAGATTGGGGGCCTGACAATGAGCAGTTCTTC. Protein product: CASRRLAGDWGPDNEQFF.

The rearrangement links TRBV6-5 to TRBJ2-1, with unresolved D. The CDR3 is 16 amino acids. The ends were cut back, 4 bases at V and 4 bases at J, with 17 bases in the middle. CDR1 is MNHEY and CDR2 is SVGAGI in the germline V gene. This chain's CDR3 is CASSLVPKGLYNEQFF. As DNA, the CDR3 is TGTGCCAGCAGTTTGGTCCCGAAGGGCCTATACAATGAGCAGTTCTTC.

The V and J genes are TRBV5-1 and TRBJ1-2; 10 bases align to TRBD1. V trimming: 4 bases; J trimming: 4 bases; junction bases outside the gene matches: 10. CDR1 SGHRS and CDR2 YFSETQ come from the germline V gene. The CDR3 totals 16 residues. The CDR3 reads CASSNRTGGPSYGYTF. In DNA form, the CDR3 reads TGCGCCAGCAGCAACCGGACAGGGGGTCCGAGCTATGGCTACACCTTC. The complete variable domain, with remaining parts taken from reference TRBV5-1 and TRBJ1-2, reads KAGVTQTPRYLIKTRGQQVTLSCSPISGHRSVSWYQQTPGQGLQFLFEYFSETQRNKGNFPGRFSGRQFSNSRSEMNVSTLELGDSALYLCASSNRTGGPSYGYTFGSGTRLTVV.

The J gene is TRBJ2-2, the V gene TRBV9, with D possibly being TRBD1 (6 bases). CDR1 is SGDLS and CDR2 is YYNGEE in the germline V gene. There are 15 residues in the CDR3. V was trimmed by 0 bases and J by 4 bases, leaving 10 bases between them. The CDR3 here is CASSVAQGSTGELFF. CDR3 nucleotides: TGTGCCAGCAGCGTAGCACAGGGTAGCACCGGGGAGCTGTTTTTT.

This chain connects TRBV11-2 to TRBJ2-1; 10 bases line up with TRBD2. V lost 3 bases, J lost 4 bases, and 12 bases stayed unmatched. Germline CDR1 is SGHAT and CDR2 is FQNNGV. This CDR3 has 18 amino acids. The CDR3 DNA reads TGTGCCAGCAGCTTGCGGAACCCTAGGACTAGCGGATACAATGAGCAGTTCTTC. Its protein product is CASSLRNPRTSGYNEQFF.

In its sample, this clone was seen a few times. J is TRBJ1-2 and V is TRBV19, with D unresolved. The CDR3 has 14 amino acids. V was cut by 3 bases and J by 4 bases, with 12 bases left in between. Germline values: CDR1 LNHDA, CDR2 SQIVND (reference sequence). CDR3: CASSMDRGSYGYTF. CDR3 nucleotide sequence: TGTGCCAGTAGTATGGACCGGGGATCCTATGGCTACACCTTC.

The chain couples TRBV7-2 to TRBJ2-7; D is perhaps TRBD2 (5 bases). Germline assignment: CDR1 SGHTA and CDR2 FQGNSA. V dropped 1 base and J dropped 9 bases, with 22 bases sitting between them. The CDR3 sequence is 16 residues long. Here the CDR3 reads CASSLGPSSYSEGQYF. Written as DNA, the CDR3 is TGTGCCAGCAGCTTAGGCCCTTCTTCTTATTCCGAGGGGCAGTACTTC.

The chain links TRBV5-4 to TRBJ2-7, with 7 bases lining up with TRBD1. This CDR3 contains 16 residues. Germline values: CDR1 SGHNT, CDR2 YYREEE (reference sequence). Losses at the gene ends were 2 bases for V and 0 bases for J; bases not matched to a gene: 8. The CDR3 DNA reads TGTGCCAGCAGCTTTCGACAGGGCTTGTTCTCCTACGAGCAGTACTTC. Its translation: CASSFRQGLFSYEQYF.

This clone was recorded only once. The chain recombines TRBV6-5 with TRBJ1-1, with 7 bases lining up with TRBD1. From germline, CDR1 is MNHEY and CDR2 SVGAGI. Germline trimming cut 5 bases from V and 4 bases from J; bases unmatched to any gene: 7. The CDR3 loop spans 14 amino acids. As DNA, the CDR3 is TGTGCCAGCAGTCCTCCCCGACAGGGCACTGAAGCTTTCTTT. This encodes CASSPPRQGTEAFF.

V usage is TRBV19 and J usage is TRBJ1-4; the match to TRBD1 covers 7 bases. Germline CDR1 is LNHDA and CDR2 is SQIVND (reference sequence). The trim removed 6 bases at V and 7 bases at J, leaving 8 bases unmatched. The CDR3 totals 14 residues. The CDR3 sequence is CASRGGQAGEKLFF. The DNA for the CDR3 is TGTGCCAGTAGGGGAGGACAGGCTGGTGAAAAACTGTTTTTT.

The chain links TRBV11-1 to TRBJ2-7, with D perhaps matching TRBD1 (6 bases). The CDR3 has 15 amino acids. V dropped 5 bases and J dropped 3 bases, with 17 bases sitting between them. CDR1 is SGHAT and CDR2 is FQDESV in the germline V gene (reference sequence). This CDR3 is CASSNAPGADYEQYF. The CDR3 bases are TGTGCCAGCAGCAACGCCCCAGGGGCTGACTACGAGCAGTACTTC.